A single sample gave rise to the 19 T cell receptor beta chains below, sequenced in a study of memory CD4+ T cells and cytomegalovirus serostatus (dated by TCRdb to about 2019). Single viable CD3+CD4+CD8-CD45RO+ cells were sorted as memory CD4+ T cells on a FACSAria II. Libraries were prepared through the immunoSEQ multiplex PCR assay. The table comes from immuneACCESS by way of TCRdb, which keeps in-frame sequences with V and J called. Part of the clones is missing from these tables; in studies checked, under half for an unresolved V gene and the rest for unknown reasons. For this sample the table gives tens of thousands of clones, of which about 73% were detected only once. The ten biggest clones cover approximately 0.65% of the sample. Sequenced material: memory CD4+ T cells from blood. These receptors all come from an adult in good health and CMV-seronegative.

The gene calls are TRBV5-5 and TRBJ2-7; D not resolved. With 0 bases removed from V and 2 bases from J, the gap between germline ends came to 12 bases. This CDR3 spans 15 amino acids. The germline V gene encodes CDR1 SGHKS and CDR2 YYEKEE (reference sequence). The CDR3 loop reads CASSLGLSQPYEQYF. Written as DNA, the CDR3 is TGTGCCAGCAGCTTGGGGCTGTCACAGCCCTACGAGCAGTACTTC.

The CDR3 here is CASSPAGSTGGNQPQHF. The CDR3 DNA follows: TGTGCCAGCAGCCCCGCTGGGTCGACAGGGGGCAATCAGCCCCAGCATTTT. The chain employs TRBV5-5 and TRBJ1-5; 8 bases agree with TRBD1. Germline V CDR1 and CDR2: SGHKS, YYEKEE (reference sequence). This CDR3 contains 17 residues. The trim removed 4 bases at V and 2 bases at J, leaving 11 bases unmatched. Full variable domain (remainder filled in from reference TRBV5-5 and TRBJ1-5): DAGVTQSPTHLIKTRGQQVTLRCSPISGHKSVSWYQQVLGQGPQFIFQYYEKEERGRGNFPDRFSARQFPNYSSELNVNALLLGDSALYLCASSPAGSTGGNQPQHFGDGTRLSIL.

The V call is TRBV18, the J call TRBJ1-2; D unresolved. Per the germline V gene, CDR1 is KGHSH and CDR2 is LQKENI. V gave up 3 bases and J gave up 4 bases, with 9 bases separating them. This CDR3 has 13 amino acids. CDR3: CASSPWQLYGYTF. The CDR3 nucleotides are TGTGCCAGCTCACCGTGGCAGCTCTATGGCTACACCTTC.

The chain joins TRBV6-5 to TRBJ1-1; D is possibly TRBD1 (5 bases). This CDR3 is built from 13 residues. With 5 bases removed from V and 6 bases from J, the gap between germline ends came to 13 bases. Germline CDR1 and CDR2: MNHEY and SVGAGI. CDR3 in DNA: TGTGCCAGCAGTGAGAAGGGACTGGCTGAAGCTTTCTTT. Its translation: CASSEKGLAEAFF.

The J gene is TRBJ2-5, the V gene TRBV27, with no clear D. Deletions cut 6 bases from V and 2 bases from J, with 4 bases between. Per the germline V gene, CDR1 is MNHEY and CDR2 is SMNVEV (reference sequence). The CDR3 extends over 11 amino acids. CDR3 protein: CASRQQETQYF. Here the CDR3 DNA reads TGTGCCAGCAGGCAACAAGAGACCCAGTACTTC.

The gene calls are TRBV29-1 and TRBJ2-7; 7 bases are shared with TRBD1. Per the germline V gene, CDR1 is SQVTM and CDR2 is ANQGSEA. Trimming cost V 0 bases and J 3 bases; bases outside gene matches: 5. CDR3 length: 14 amino acids. The CDR3 region is CSVEERTGVYEQYF. The DNA for the CDR3 is TGCAGCGTTGAAGAGCGGACAGGAGTCTACGAGCAGTACTTC.

The rearrangement links TRBV19 to TRBJ2-7; tentatively, D is TRBD1 (5 bases). Trimming stripped 1 base from V and 7 bases from J, with 17 bases between. This CDR3 spans 15 amino acids. Germline V gene lookup returns CDR1 LNHDA and CDR2 SQIVND (reference sequence). As DNA, the CDR3 is TGTGCCAGTAGTATAGGAGGACAAGGCTACGGGGAGCAGTACTTC. It translates to CASSIGGQGYGEQYF. The variable domain in full, completed from reference TRBV19 and TRBJ2-7, reads DGGITQSPKYLFRKEGQNVTLSCEQNLNHDAMYWYRQDPGQGLRLIYYSQIVNDFQKGDIAEGYSVSREKKESFPLTVTSAQKNPTAFYLCASSIGGQGYGEQYFGPGTRLTVT.

This clone was counted only a few times. CDR3 sequence (DNA): TGTGCCAGCAGTTTACGGCACACTGAAGCTTTCTTT. It yields the protein CASSLRHTEAFF. This chain links TRBV28 with TRBJ1-1; D is unresolved. The CDR3 loop spans 12 amino acids. Germline V gene data show CDR1 as MDHEN and CDR2 as SYDVKM. Trimming left V 2 bases short and J 3 bases short, with 4 bases between. Supplemented by reference TRBV28 and TRBJ1-1, the full variable domain reads DVKVTQSSRYLVKRTGEKVFLECVQDMDHENMFWYRQDPGLGLRLIYFSYDVKMKEKGDIPEGYSVSREKKERFSLILESASTNQTSMYLCASSLRHTEAFFGQGTRLTVV.

The J gene is TRBJ2-1, the V gene TRBV7-9; 7 bases agree with TRBD1. Germline trimming cut 5 bases from V and 8 bases from J; bases unmatched to any gene: 15. Germline CDR1 and CDR2: SEHNR and FQNEAQ (reference sequence). CDR3 length: 16 amino acids. CDR3 bases: TGTGCCAGCAGCCCTAGGGCAGGGGGATCTCATGATGAGCAGTTCTTC. It yields the protein CASSPRAGGSHDEQFF.

J is TRBJ1-4 and V is TRBV27; TRBD1 aligns across 7 bases. This CDR3 contains 18 residues. The junction had 18 bases not matched to a gene; V was cut back by 4 bases and J by 7 bases. Per the germline V gene, CDR1 is MNHEY and CDR2 is SMNVEV (reference sequence). The CDR3 DNA reads as TGTGCCAGCAGTTCTAACTACTTACCAGGGGGGGCTGTTGAAAAACTGTTTTTT. Its translation: CASSSNYLPGGAVEKLFF. The entire variable domain, with the rest obtained from reference TRBV27 and TRBJ1-4, is as follows: EAQVTQNPRYLITVTGKKLTVTCSQNMNHEYMSWYRQDPGLGLRQIYYSMNVEVTDKGDVPEGYKVSRKEKRNFPLILESPSPNQTSLYFCASSSNYLPGGAVEKLFFGSGTQLSVL.

The chain employs TRBV13 and TRBJ2-3; 9 bases align to TRBD2. Losses at the gene ends were 5 bases for V and 2 bases for J; bases not matched to a gene: 5. The V gene's germline CDR1 is PRHDT and CDR2 FYEKMQ (reference sequence). This CDR3 comprises 15 residues. In DNA form, the CDR3 reads TGTGCCAGCAGCCTGACTAGCGGAAACACAGATACGCAGTATTTT. Amino acid sequence: CASSLTSGNTDTQYF.

This chain uses TRBV7-6 with TRBJ2-1; 7 bases fit TRBD2. Germline assignment: CDR1 SGHVS and CDR2 FNYEAQ. The V segment lost 3 bases and the J segment 5 bases; nucleotides outside the gene matches: 4. The CDR3 is 14 amino acids. The DNA for the CDR3 is TGTGCCAGCAGCTTCCTAGCGGCCGACAATGAGCAGTTCTTC. Amino acid sequence: CASSFLAADNEQFF.

In its sample, this clone was seen a few times. This chain links TRBV29-1 with TRBJ1-2; a weak D match, TRBD1 (5 bases). The CDR3 sequence is 12 residues long. V was shortened by 4 bases and J by 4 bases, with 10 bases between the two germline ends. Germline CDR1 reads SQVTM; CDR2 reads ANQGSEA. In DNA form, the CDR3 reads TGCAGCGTTGCGGTAGGGGCCTATGGCTACACCTTC. This encodes CSVAVGAYGYTF.

The V call is TRBV27, the J call TRBJ2-5; D uncertain. The DNA end is a closer match to TRBJ2-7, so the J assignment may be wrong. Germline V gene data show CDR1 as MNHEY and CDR2 as SMNVEV (reference sequence). The CDR3 covers 12 residues. The CDR3 nucleotides read TGTGCCAGCAGTTTTAAGGGCTCCGAGCAGTACTTC. As protein: CASSFKGSEQYF.

This chain links TRBV5-6 with TRBJ2-7; maybe TRBD1 (6 bases). Trimming removed 2 bases from V and 3 bases from J, with 15 bases in between. Germline-derived CDR1 and CDR2 are SGHDT and YYEEEE. The CDR3 is made up of 15 amino acids. The CDR3 sequence: CASSLQGSSLYEQYF. The DNA of the CDR3 is TGTGCCAGCAGCTTACAGGGCAGTTCCCTCTACGAGCAGTACTTC. The full variable domain, rest sourced from reference TRBV5-6 and TRBJ2-7, is DAGVTQSPTHLIKTRGQQVTLRCSPKSGHDTVSWYQQALGQGPQFIFQYYEEEERQRGNFPDRFSGHQFPNYSSELNVNALLLGDSALYLCASSLQGSSLYEQYFGPGTRLTVT.

The chain has TRBV7-9 and TRBJ1-3, with 7 bases fitting TRBD1. V shed 5 bases, J shed 0 bases, and the junction held 10 bases outside the gene matches. This CDR3 has 17 amino acids. Germline V CDR1 and CDR2: SEHNR, FQNEAQ (reference sequence). The CDR3 region has the DNA TGTGCCAGCAGCCCACTTGGGACAGCGGCCTCTGGAAACACCATATATTTT. Its protein is CASSPLGTAASGNTIYF. Supplemented by reference TRBV7-9 and TRBJ1-3, the full variable domain reads DTGVSQNPRHKITKRGQNVTFRCDPISEHNRLYWYRQTLGQGPEFLTYFQNEAQLEKSRLLSDRFSAERPKGSFSTLEIQRTEQGDSAMYLCASSPLGTAASGNTIYFGEGSWLTVV.

The chain couples TRBV11-1 to TRBJ2-3, with D possibly being TRBD1 or TRBD2 (7 bases each). The length of the CDR3 is 16 residues. V dropped 3 bases and J dropped 2 bases, with 15 bases sitting between them. Germline V gene lookup returns CDR1 SGHAT and CDR2 FQDESV (reference sequence). The CDR3 is CASSFPGGEYTDTQYF. CDR3 bases: TGTGCCAGCAGCTTCCCAGGGGGGGAGTACACAGATACGCAGTATTTT. Complete variable domain (other parts from reference TRBV11-1 and TRBJ2-3): EAEVAQSPRYKITEKSQAVAFWCDPISGHATLYWYRQILGQGPELLVQFQDESVVDDSQLPKDRFSAERLKGVDSTLKIQPAELGDSAMYLCASSFPGGEYTDTQYFGPGTRLTVL.

The rearrangement joins TRBV2 to TRBJ2-7; D perhaps matches TRBD1 (5 bases). The CDR3 consists of 13 residues. Germline loops: CDR1 SNHLY, CDR2 FYNNEI. V shed 6 bases and J shed 4 bases, with 13 bases lying between them. The CDR3 DNA is TGTGCCAGCAGCCAAAGGACATCGTACGAGCAGTACTTC. Its translation is CASSQRTSYEQYF.

V and J are TRBV2 and TRBJ1-5, with TRBD1 matching over 8 bases. Germline CDR1 SNHLY, CDR2 FYNNEI. The CDR3 has 15 residues. V lost 6 bases, J lost 5 bases, and 9 bases stayed unmatched. The CDR3 sequence: CASRGYRGADQPQHF. The CDR3 coding sequence is TGTGCCAGCAGGGGGTACAGGGGGGCGGATCAGCCCCAGCATTTT.